Each of the 29 T cell receptor beta chains below was sequenced from the same sample in a study of blood T cell repertoires in COVID-19. Some clones are missing from TCRdb's copy, which holds only in-frame ones; the method was immunoSEQ multiplex PCR. This sample has fewer than 450,000 clones; approximately 85% occur once, and the top ten carry roughly 1.9%. The specimen was PBMCs or T cells enriched from blood (not recorded which). These TCRs come from a woman aged 40-49 years with acute COVID-19.

This sequence joins TRBV4-1 and TRBJ2-1; 8 positions agree with TRBD2. Germline trimming cut 5 bases from V and 4 bases from J; bases unmatched to any gene: 4. This CDR3 has 14 amino acids. CDR1 and CDR2 from the germline V gene are MGHRA and YSYEKL. The CDR3 is CASSISGEYNEQFF. DNA of the CDR3: TGCGCCAGCAGCATTAGCGGGGAATACAATGAGCAGTTCTTC.

V usage is TRBV7-8 and J usage is TRBJ1-1, with D tentatively TRBD1 (5 bases). Trimming stripped 5 bases from V and 3 bases from J, with 13 bases between. In germline, CDR1 is SGHVS, CDR2 FQNEAQ. CDR3 size: 14 residues. CDR3 in amino acids: CASSRPGLDTEAFF. CDR3 coding DNA: TGTGCCAGCAGCCGACCGGGACTGGACACTGAAGCTTTCTTT.

The chain couples TRBV27 to TRBJ1-1, with D maybe TRBD1 (6 bases). The CDR3 has 16 amino acids. Germline values: CDR1 MNHEY, CDR2 SMNVEV (reference sequence). Trimming cost V 5 bases and J 2 bases, with 18 bases left between them. The CDR3 DNA follows: TGTGCCAGCAGTGAAGACAGGTCTCCCCTTAACACTGAAGCTTTCTTT. It yields the protein CASSEDRSPLNTEAFF.

This sequence joins TRBV2 and TRBJ2-5; weak D call: TRBD1 (6 bases). The CDR3 has 13 residues. Between the trimmed V and J ends, which lost 3 bases and 6 bases, there was a span of 11 bases. Germline-derived CDR1 and CDR2 are SNHLY and FYNNEI. The DNA for the CDR3 is TGTGCCAGCAGTGAGGGGTGGGGGCAGACCCAGTACTTC. This encodes CASSEGWGQTQYF.

This clone occurred once. V gene TRBV2 combines with J gene TRBJ1-1, with TRBD1 identical over 8 bases. Germline trimming cut 3 bases from V and 6 bases from J; bases unmatched to any gene: 9. CDR1 and CDR2 (germline): SNHLY, FYNNEI. The CDR3 length is 15 residues. CDR3 nucleotide sequence: TGTGCCAGCAGTGATTGGGGCAGGGGGCGACCTGAAGCTTTCTTT. It translates to CASSDWGRGRPEAFF.

The chain has TRBV6-6 and TRBJ2-1; possible D gene TRBD1, 6 bases. The V end lost 6 bases, the J end lost 7 bases, and 16 bases lay between the germline ends. Per germline, CDR1 MNHNY and CDR2 SVGAGI (reference sequence). The CDR3 extends over 14 amino acids. The CDR3 is CASSVQGHTNEQFF. CDR3 DNA: TGTGCCAGCAGCGTACAGGGACATACAAATGAGCAGTTCTTC.

The chain has TRBV11-2 and TRBJ1-5; D is uncertain. CDR3 length: 15 amino acids. V lost 4 bases, J lost 3 bases, and 13 bases lay in between. Germline V gene lookup returns CDR1 SGHAT and CDR2 FQNNGV. The CDR3 DNA reads as TGTGCCAGCAGCTCCAACCCAGGTGCCAATCAGCCCCAGCATTTT. Its translation is CASSSNPGANQPQHF.

The V and J genes are TRBV13 and TRBJ1-3; no definite D call. The germline gives CDR1 PRHDT, CDR2 FYEKMQ (reference sequence). The V and J ends lost 0 bases and 0 bases respectively, with 9 bases between them. This CDR3 is 16 amino acids long. CDR3 DNA: TGTGCCAGCAGCTTAGGGAGATCCTTCTCTGGAAACACCATATATTTT. Protein sequence: CASSLGRSFSGNTIYF. Full variable domain (missing parts from reference TRBV13 and TRBJ1-3): AAGVIQSPRHLIKEKRETATLKCYPIPRHDTVYWYQQGPGQDPQFLISFYEKMQSDKGSIPDRFSAQQFSDYHSELNMSSLELGDSALYFCASSLGRSFSGNTIYFGEGSWLTVV.

On this clone: The same CDR3 also results from other DNA sequences found in this sample. The rearrangement links TRBV3-1 (or the pseudogene TRBV3-2) to TRBJ1-6, with 8 bases lining up with TRBD1. The CDR3 is 14 residues long. Unmatched junction bases numbered 0, after V lost 1 base and J lost 7 bases. CDR1 is LGHDT and CDR2 is YNNKEL in the germline V gene (reference sequence). CDR3 protein: CASSQGQGNSPLHF. The CDR3 DNA reads TGTGCCAGCAGCCAAGGACAGGGGAATTCACCCCTCCACTTT.

The rearrangement uses TRBV19 and TRBJ2-3; 12 positions agree with TRBD2. CDR1 and CDR2 (germline): LNHDA, SQIVND (reference sequence). The V and J ends lost 5 bases and 7 bases, in that order; junction bases with no gene match: 7. This CDR3 is 15 amino acids long. Here the CDR3 DNA reads TGTGCCAGTAGTCCGCTAGCGGGGGGGCCTCATACGCAGTATTTT. Protein: CASSPLAGGPHTQYF. The variable domain in full, with the rest retrieved from reference TRBV19 and TRBJ2-3, is DGGITQSPKYLFRKEGQNVTLSCEQNLNHDAMYWYRQDPGQGLRLIYYSQIVNDFQKGDIAEGYSVSREKKESFPLTVTSAQKNPTAFYLCASSPLAGGPHTQYFGPGTRLTVL.

This clone has a single count. The V gene is TRBV7-9, the J gene TRBJ1-3, with TRBD1 as a possible D gene (6 bases). The germline V gene has CDR1 SEHNR and CDR2 FQNEAQ (reference sequence). CDR3 size: 17 residues. Trimming pared 1 base from V and 3 bases from J, leaving 16 bases between. The CDR3, as DNA: TGTGCCAGCAGCTTAGGGGGGCCGGGACACGGTGGAAACACCATATATTTT. Its protein product is CASSLGGPGHGGNTIYF.

The chain has TRBV30 and TRBJ1-5; 8 nucleotides agree with TRBD1. Germline CDR1 GTSNPN, CDR2 SVGIG (reference sequence). Losses at the gene ends were 0 bases for V and 5 bases for J; bases not matched to a gene: 6. This CDR3 has 15 amino acids. The CDR3 DNA sequence: TGTGCCTGGAGTGTAGCTGGACAGGGCGATCAGCCCCAGCATTTT. Translated, it gives CAWSVAGQGDQPQHF.

The CDR3: CASSFGIDNEKLFF. As DNA, the CDR3 is TGTGCCAGCAGCTTCGGGATTGATAATGAAAAACTGTTTTTT. The gene calls are TRBV7-9 and TRBJ1-4; D unresolved. Germline V lookup: CDR1 SEHNR, CDR2 FQNEAQ (reference sequence). The V end lost 3 bases, the J end lost 4 bases, and 9 bases lay between the germline ends. CDR3 length equals 14 residues.

The gene calls are TRBV7-8 and TRBJ2-5; 10 bases map to TRBD2. CDR3 length: 16 amino acids. The V segment lost 3 bases and the J segment 3 bases; nucleotides outside the gene matches: 7. Germline-derived CDR1 and CDR2 are SGHVS and FQNEAQ. The CDR3: CASSFVPAGGKETQYF. The CDR3 nucleotides read TGTGCCAGCAGCTTCGTTCCAGCGGGGGGGAAAGAGACCCAGTACTTC. Based on the CDR3 plus reference TRBV7-8 and TRBJ2-5, the full variable domain is GAGVSQSPRYKVAKRGQDVALRCDPISGHVSLFWYQQALGQGPEFLTYFQNEAQLDKSGLPSDRFFAERPEGSVSTLKIQRTQQEDSAVYLCASSFVPAGGKETQYFGPGTRLLVL.

This chain links TRBV18 with TRBJ1-1, with TRBD1 matching 8 bases. The CDR3 covers 13 residues. Germline assignment: CDR1 KGHSH and CDR2 LQKENI. Trimming cost V 6 bases and J 1 base; bases outside gene matches: 1. The CDR3 nucleotides are TGTGCCAGCTCGACAGGGGAGAACACTGAAGCTTTCTTT. Its protein is CASSTGENTEAFF.

This rearrangement joins TRBV5-5 to TRBJ2-6; D unclear. This CDR3 spans 13 amino acids. Trimming stripped 5 bases from V and 4 bases from J, with 7 bases between. Germline V gene data show CDR1 as SGHKS and CDR2 as YYEKEE (reference sequence). CDR3 region: CASRSQGANVLTF. DNA of the CDR3: TGTGCCAGCAGGTCCCAAGGGGCCAACGTCCTGACTTTC.

This chain joins TRBV5-1 and TRBJ1-1; D may be TRBD1 (6 bases). This CDR3 region has 15 residues. CDR1 SGHRS and CDR2 YFSETQ come from the germline V gene. V lost 4 bases and J lost 6, with 19 bases in between. The CDR3: CASSPVETGSPEAFF. The CDR3 nucleotides are TGCGCCAGCAGCCCGGTGGAAACAGGGTCTCCTGAAGCTTTCTTT.

The chain couples TRBV5-8 to TRBJ1-5, with 10 bases matching TRBD1. The CDR3 totals 15 residues. The germline CDR1 and CDR2 sequences are SGHTS and YDEGEE. The trim removed 5 bases at V and 6 bases at J, leaving 8 bases unmatched. This CDR3 reads CASRQRQGAGQPQHF. CDR3 DNA: TGTGCCAGCAGACAGCGACAGGGGGCCGGTCAGCCCCAGCATTTT.

The CDR3 nucleotides are TGCGCCAGCAGCTCACAGGGAACTCCCTCCTACAATGAGCAGTTCTTC. Its translation is CASSSQGTPSYNEQFF. The chain couples TRBV5-1 to TRBJ2-1, with a weak D call TRBD1 (6 bases). Germline V gene data show CDR1 as SGHRS and CDR2 as YFSETQ. The V end was cut by 3 bases, the J end by 0 bases, with 13 bases between. This CDR3 spans 16 amino acids.

The chain carries TRBV19 and TRBJ2-5; 8 bases match TRBD2. Germline V gene data show CDR1 as LNHDA and CDR2 as SQIVND (reference sequence). V lost 0 bases to trimming and J lost 7 bases; unmatched junction nucleotides: 1. The CDR3 has 13 amino acids. CDR3 in amino acids: CASSIDAGGTQYF. The CDR3 bases are TGTGCCAGTAGTATAGATGCGGGGGGGACCCAGTACTTC.

The V gene is TRBV3-1 (or the pseudogene TRBV3-2), the J gene TRBJ1-3; D is perhaps TRBD1 (5 bases). The CDR3 totals 18 residues. Germline CDR1 and CDR2: LGHDT and YNNKEL (reference sequence). Trimming took off 4 bases at V and 0 bases at J, with 19 bases between the two ends. The chain's CDR3 is CASSPSFGGSYSGNTIYF. CDR3 nucleotide sequence: TGTGCCAGCAGCCCATCATTCGGGGGGTCATACTCTGGAAACACCATATATTTT.

This chain connects TRBV12-3 or TRBV12-4 to TRBJ1-1; 9 bases align to TRBD1. Trimming at V came to 6 bases and at J to 7 bases, leaving 3 bases not matched to a gene. The CDR3 extends over 12 amino acids. DNA of the CDR3: TGTGCCAGCAGGGGACAGGGACGTGAAGCTTTCTTT. This translates into CASRGQGREAFF.

The chain uses TRBV30 and TRBJ1-1; tentatively, D is TRBD1 (6 bases). Germline CDR1 and CDR2: GTSNPN and SVGIG (reference sequence). V dropped 0 bases and J dropped 4 bases, with 6 bases sitting between them. The CDR3 sequence is 12 residues long. The CDR3 protein is CAWSVQGTEAFF. CDR3 DNA sequence: TGTGCCTGGAGTGTACAGGGCACTGAAGCTTTCTTT. Filled out from reference TRBV30 and TRBJ1-1, the complete variable domain reads SQTIHQWPATLVQPVGSPLSLECTVEGTSNPNLYWYRQAAGRGLQLLFYSVGIGQISSEVPQNLSASRPQDRQFILSSKKLLLSDSGFYLCAWSVQGTEAFFGQGTRLTVV.

This clone was seen repeatedly, ten times or more. The chain carries TRBV27 and TRBJ1-6, with D possibly TRBD1 on 5 matching bases. CDR1 is MNHEY, CDR2 SMNVEV, per germline (reference sequence). V lost 3 bases and J lost 0, with 9 bases in between. The length of the CDR3 is 16 residues. The CDR3 spells CASSLGGGSYNSPLHF. CDR3 sequence (DNA): TGTGCCAGCAGTTTGGGGGGGGGCTCCTATAATTCACCCCTCCACTTT.

V is TRBV10-3 and J is TRBJ1-4; no firm D call. Germline V CDR1 and CDR2: ENHRY, SYGVKD. The CDR3 extends over 13 amino acids. Trimming removed 3 bases from V and 7 bases from J, with 9 bases in between. Here the CDR3 DNA reads TGTGCCATCAGTGATTTGGGAGGTGAAAAACTGTTTTTT. Amino acid sequence: CAISDLGGEKLFF.

The rearrangement links TRBV18 to TRBJ2-7, with TRBD1 identical over 8 bases. J was trimmed by 0 bases and V by 3 bases; bases with no gene match: 4. There are 15 residues in the CDR3. CDR1 and CDR2 from the germline V gene are KGHSH and LQKENI. The CDR3 here is CASSPQGQVSYEQYF. In nucleotides, the CDR3 is TGTGCCAGCTCACCGCAGGGACAGGTCTCCTACGAGCAGTACTTC. Looking up the rest from reference TRBV18 and TRBJ2-7 gives the full variable domain: NAGVMQNPRHLVRRRGQEARLRCSPMKGHSHVYWYRQLPEEGLKFMVYLQKENIIDESGMPKERFSAEFPKEGPSILRIQQVVRGDSAAYFCASSPQGQVSYEQYFGPGTRLTVT.

The chain carries TRBV2 and TRBJ1-3; TRBD1 might be the D (5 bases). The germline gives CDR1 SNHLY, CDR2 FYNNEI. The V end lost 7 bases, the J end lost 0 bases, and 13 bases lay between the germline ends. The CDR3 runs 15 residues. CDR3 loop: CASTFGGGSGNTIYF. As DNA, the CDR3 is TGTGCCAGCACCTTCGGGGGGGGCTCTGGAAACACCATATATTTT.

The V call is TRBV24-1, the J call TRBJ2-7, with 9 bases aligning to TRBD1. V gave up 7 bases and J gave up 3 bases; unmatched junction bases: 6. The CDR3 covers 14 residues. Germline V lookup: CDR1 KGHDR, CDR2 SFDVKD. The CDR3 sequence: CATSQGQGVYEQYF. The DNA of the CDR3 is TGTGCCACCAGCCAGGGACAGGGAGTCTACGAGCAGTACTTC.

V and J are TRBV11-2 and TRBJ2-3, with D possibly matching TRBD1 (5 bases). Trimming removed 7 bases from V and 2 bases from J, with 13 bases in between. The CDR3 covers 14 residues. The germline V gene has CDR1 SGHAT and CDR2 FQNNGV. Here the CDR3 reads CASTLGLPTDTQYF. The CDR3 nucleotides read TGTGCCAGCACCCTGGGGCTACCCACAGATACGCAGTATTTT.